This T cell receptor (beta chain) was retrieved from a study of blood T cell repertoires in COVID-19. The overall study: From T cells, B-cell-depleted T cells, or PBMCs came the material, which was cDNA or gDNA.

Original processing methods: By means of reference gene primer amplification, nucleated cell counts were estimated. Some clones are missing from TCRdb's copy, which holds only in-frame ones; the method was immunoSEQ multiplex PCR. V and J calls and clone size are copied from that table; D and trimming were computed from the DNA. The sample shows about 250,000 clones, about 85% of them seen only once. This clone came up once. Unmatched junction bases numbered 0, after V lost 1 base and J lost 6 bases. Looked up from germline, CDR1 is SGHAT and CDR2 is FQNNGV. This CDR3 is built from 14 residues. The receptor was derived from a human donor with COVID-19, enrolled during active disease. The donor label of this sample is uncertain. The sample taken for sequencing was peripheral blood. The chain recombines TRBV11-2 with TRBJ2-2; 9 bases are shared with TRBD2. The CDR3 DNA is TGTGCCAGCAGCTTAGTAGCGGGAGCCGGGGAGCTGTTTTTT. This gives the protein CASSLVAGAGELFF.